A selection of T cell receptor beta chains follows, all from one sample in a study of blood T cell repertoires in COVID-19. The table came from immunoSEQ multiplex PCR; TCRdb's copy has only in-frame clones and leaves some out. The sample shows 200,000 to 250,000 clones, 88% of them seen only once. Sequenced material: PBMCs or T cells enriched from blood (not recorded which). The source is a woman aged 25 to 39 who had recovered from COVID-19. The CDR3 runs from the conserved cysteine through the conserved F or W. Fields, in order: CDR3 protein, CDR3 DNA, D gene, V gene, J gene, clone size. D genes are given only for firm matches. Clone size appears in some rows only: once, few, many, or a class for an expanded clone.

cdr3_aa: CASSLEGLLSGYEQYF
cdr3_nt: TGTGCCAGCAGCTTAGAGGGACTTCTCAGTGGCTACGAGCAGTACTTC
d_call: -
v_call: TRBV7-8
j_call: TRBJ2-7
clone_size: -

cdr3_aa: CASGDRKNTGELFF
cdr3_nt: TGTGCCAGCGGGGACAGGAAGAACACCGGGGAGCTGTTTTTT
d_call: TRBD1
v_call: TRBV7-2
j_call: TRBJ2-2
clone_size: once

cdr3_aa: CASSRQGYSPLHF
cdr3_nt: TGTGCCAGTAGTCGACAGGGTTATTCACCCCTCCACTTT
d_call: TRBD1
v_call: TRBV19
j_call: TRBJ1-6
clone_size: once

cdr3_aa: CASSMGLPSLANVLTF
cdr3_nt: TGTGCCAGCAGCATGGGACTGCCGAGCTTGGCCAACGTCCTGACTTTC
d_call: -
v_call: TRBV7-8
j_call: TRBJ2-6
clone_size: -

cdr3_aa: CAVRRRGGSNYGYTF
cdr3_nt: TGTGCCGTAAGGCGCAGGGGAGGGTCTAACTATGGCTACACCTTC
d_call: -
v_call: TRBV28
j_call: TRBJ1-2
clone_size: -

cdr3_aa: CASSLQGLYGYTF
cdr3_nt: TGTGCCAGCAGCTTGCAGGGCCTCTATGGCTACACCTTC
d_call: -
v_call: TRBV11-2
j_call: TRBJ1-2
clone_size: -

cdr3_aa: CASSEADGVAGTYYEQYF
cdr3_nt: TGTGCCAGCAGTGAAGCGGATGGGGTTGCGGGTACCTACTACGAGCAGTACTTC
d_call: -
v_call: TRBV2
j_call: TRBJ2-7
clone_size: -

cdr3_aa: CASIPGQAYGYTF
cdr3_nt: TGTGCCAGCATTCCCGGACAAGCCTATGGCTACACCTTC
d_call: -
v_call: TRBV2
j_call: TRBJ1-2
clone_size: -

cdr3_aa: CASSPNNSPLHF
cdr3_nt: TGTGCCAGCAGCCCCAATAATTCACCCCTCCACTTT
d_call: -
v_call: TRBV7-2
j_call: TRBJ1-6
clone_size: -

cdr3_aa: CATSRDLIYGYTF
cdr3_nt: TGTGCCACCAGCAGAGATTTAATCTATGGCTACACCTTC
d_call: -
v_call: TRBV15
j_call: TRBJ1-2
clone_size: -

cdr3_aa: CASINSGGAGETQYF
cdr3_nt: TGTGCCAGCATCAATAGCGGGGGGGCCGGAGAGACCCAGTACTTC
d_call: TRBD2
v_call: TRBV5-6
j_call: TRBJ2-5
clone_size: -

cdr3_aa: CASSQDGRDRGPLGYGYTF
cdr3_nt: TGTGCCAGCAGCCAAGATGGAAGGGACAGGGGGCCCTTAGGGTATGGCTACACCTTC
d_call: TRBD1
v_call: TRBV3-1/TRBV3-2
j_call: TRBJ1-2
clone_size: -

cdr3_aa: CASKQGSGQPQHF
cdr3_nt: TGTGCCAGTAAACAGGGGTCAGGTCAGCCCCAGCATTTT
d_call: TRBD1
v_call: TRBV19
j_call: TRBJ1-5
clone_size: few

cdr3_aa: CASSGTSGGAYETQYF
cdr3_nt: TGCGCCAGCAGCGGGACTAGCGGGGGGGCTTACGAGACCCAGTACTTC
d_call: TRBD2
v_call: TRBV5-1
j_call: TRBJ2-5
clone_size: few

cdr3_aa: CASSQRGDSNQPQHF
cdr3_nt: TGTGCCAGCAGCCAACGGGGTGATAGCAATCAGCCCCAGCATTTT
d_call: -
v_call: TRBV4-2
j_call: TRBJ1-5
clone_size: few

cdr3_aa: CASSYDRGTEQPQHF
cdr3_nt: TGTGCCAGCAGTTATGACAGGGGTACGGAACAGCCCCAGCATTTT
d_call: TRBD1
v_call: TRBV28
j_call: TRBJ1-5
clone_size: -

cdr3_aa: CASSLGGGAAGANVLTF
cdr3_nt: TGTGCCAGCAGCTTAGGTGGGGGGGCAGCTGGGGCCAACGTCCTGACTTTC
d_call: -
v_call: TRBV7-2
j_call: TRBJ2-6
clone_size: -

cdr3_aa: CASSLIAGFQETQYF
cdr3_nt: TGTGCCAGCAGCTTAATAGCGGGGTTCCAAGAGACCCAGTACTTC
d_call: TRBD2
v_call: TRBV5-5
j_call: TRBJ2-5
clone_size: -

cdr3_aa: CASSQDRGSSYNEQFF
cdr3_nt: TGCGCCAGCAGCCAAGACCGAGGTAGCTCCTACAATGAGCAGTTCTTC
d_call: -
v_call: TRBV4-3
j_call: TRBJ2-1
clone_size: -

cdr3_aa: CASSKGTEGINQPQHF
cdr3_nt: TGCGCCAGCAGCAAAGGGACAGAGGGGATCAATCAGCCCCAGCATTTT
d_call: TRBD1
v_call: TRBV4-1
j_call: TRBJ1-5
clone_size: once

cdr3_aa: CASRLARDRNSGELFF
cdr3_nt: TGTGCAAGTCGCTTAGCACGGGACAGAAACTCCGGGGAGCTGTTTTTT
d_call: -
v_call: TRBV12-2
j_call: TRBJ2-2
clone_size: -

cdr3_aa: CASSSDMDHNEQFF
cdr3_nt: TGTGCCAGCAGCTCGGACATGGACCACAATGAGCAGTTCTTC
d_call: -
v_call: TRBV5-6
j_call: TRBJ2-1
clone_size: -

cdr3_aa: CASSPGGWTDTQYF
cdr3_nt: TGTGCCAGCAGCCCGGGGGGATGGACAGATACGCAGTATTTT
d_call: TRBD2
v_call: TRBV7-2
j_call: TRBJ2-3
clone_size: -

cdr3_aa: CASSYGAGATEAFF
cdr3_nt: TGTGCCAGCAGCTACGGAGCAGGGGCCACTGAAGCTTTCTTT
d_call: -
v_call: TRBV5-5
j_call: TRBJ1-1
clone_size: -

cdr3_aa: CASSSGTENSPLHF
cdr3_nt: TGTGCCAGCAGCTCCGGGACAGAGAATTCACCCCTCCACTTT
d_call: TRBD1
v_call: TRBV6-5
j_call: TRBJ1-6
clone_size: few

cdr3_aa: CASSVDRGETQYF
cdr3_nt: TGTGCCAGCAGTGTGGACAGGGGTGAGACCCAGTACTTC
d_call: TRBD1
v_call: TRBV2
j_call: TRBJ2-5
clone_size: -

cdr3_aa: CASSYRVDGELFF
cdr3_nt: TGTGCCAGCAGTTACCGGGTCGACGGGGAGCTGTTTTTT
d_call: -
v_call: TRBV6-5
j_call: TRBJ2-2
clone_size: -

cdr3_aa: CASKRNWGHEQYF
cdr3_nt: TGTGCCAGTAAAAGGAATTGGGGCCACGAGCAGTACTTC
d_call: -
v_call: TRBV19
j_call: TRBJ2-7
clone_size: -

cdr3_aa: CASSAYLAVPDTQYF
cdr3_nt: TGTGCCAGCAGCGCATACTTAGCGGTCCCAGATACGCAGTATTTT
d_call: -
v_call: TRBV7-3
j_call: TRBJ2-3
clone_size: once